A single sample gave rise to the 4 T cell receptor beta chains below, sequenced in a study of molecular identifiers for immune sequencing clone quantification. Via MiXCR, TCRdb re-called the PCR reads, giving one row per CDR3 protein. The table lists around 43,000 distinct CDR3 sequences, 19% of them singletons. Sequenced input: naive CD8+ T cells from blood, with Jurkat cell RNA spiked in. Subset denoted: FACS-sorted CD8+CD4-CCR7+CD45RA+ naive T cells. These receptors were obtained from a human donor in good health. Some libraries in this study had Jurkat cell RNA spiked in.

This clonotype showed up many times. CDR3 sequence reads: CASSQGLGSQPQHF. CDR3 DNA sequence: TGCGCCAGCAGCCAAGGGTTGGGGTCTCAGCCCCAGCATTTT. The chain recombines TRBV4-1 with TRBJ1-5; the D is unclear. The CDR3 sequence is 14 residues long. V was shortened by 1 base and J by 6 bases, with 10 bases between the two germline ends. CDR1 is MGHRA and CDR2 is YSYEKL in the germline V gene.

This clonotype was recorded only once. The V gene is TRBV7-9, the J gene TRBJ2-3; TRBD2 is a possible D gene (6 bases). The ends were cut back, 1 base at V and 4 bases at J, with 9 bases in the middle. The germline gives CDR1 SEHNR, CDR2 FQNEAQ (reference sequence). There are 14 residues in the CDR3. The CDR3 DNA reads as TGTGCCAGCAGCTTAGTCTCGGGAGCAGATACGCAGTATTTT. This sequence encodes CASSLVSGADTQYF.

This clonotype was recorded many times. V gene TRBV28 combines with J gene TRBJ1-5, with no clear D. V dropped 3 bases and J dropped 6 bases, with 9 bases sitting between them. There are 13 residues in the CDR3. Germline V gives CDR1 MDHEN, CDR2 SYDVKM. The CDR3 sequence is CASSLGYGQPQHF. In DNA, the CDR3 is TGTGCCAGCAGTTTGGGGTATGGTCAGCCCCAGCATTTT.

This clonotype has a count of ten or more. The chain recombines TRBV12-3 or TRBV12-4 with TRBJ2-3, with 12 bases aligning to TRBD2. This CDR3 is built from 15 residues. V shed 2 bases, J shed 6 bases, and the junction held 3 bases outside the gene matches. CDR3 nucleotides: TGTGCCAGCAGTTTACGACTAGCGGGAGTGGATACGCAGTATTTT. It translates to CASSLRLAGVDTQYF.